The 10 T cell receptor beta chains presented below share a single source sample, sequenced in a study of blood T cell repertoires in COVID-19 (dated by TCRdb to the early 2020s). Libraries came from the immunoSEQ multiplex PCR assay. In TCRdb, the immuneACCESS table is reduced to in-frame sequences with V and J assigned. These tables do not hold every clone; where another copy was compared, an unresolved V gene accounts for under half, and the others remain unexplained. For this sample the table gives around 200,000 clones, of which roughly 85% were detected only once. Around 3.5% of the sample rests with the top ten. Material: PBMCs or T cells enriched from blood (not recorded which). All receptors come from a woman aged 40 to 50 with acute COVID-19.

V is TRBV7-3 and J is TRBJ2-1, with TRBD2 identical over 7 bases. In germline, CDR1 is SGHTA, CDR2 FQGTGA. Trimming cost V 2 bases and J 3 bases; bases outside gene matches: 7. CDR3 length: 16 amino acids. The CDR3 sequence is CASSLFGLADYNEQFF. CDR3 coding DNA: TGTGCCAGCAGCTTATTCGGGCTAGCGGACTACAATGAGCAGTTCTTC.

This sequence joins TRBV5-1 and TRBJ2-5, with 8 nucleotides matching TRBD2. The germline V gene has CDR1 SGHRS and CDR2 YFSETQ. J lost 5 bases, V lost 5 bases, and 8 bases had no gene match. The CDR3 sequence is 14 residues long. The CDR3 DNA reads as TGCGCCAGCAGAGCGGGGGCGAGGGGGGAGACCCAGTACTTC. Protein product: CASRAGARGETQYF.

This chain's CDR3 is CAWSGQEYNEQFF. CDR3 coding DNA: TGTGCCTGGAGTGGACAGGAGTACAATGAGCAGTTCTTC. The chain employs TRBV30 and TRBJ2-1; D perhaps matches TRBD1 (6 bases). The V gene lost 1 base and the J gene lost 4 bases, with 8 bases spanning the gap. Germline loops: CDR1 GTSNPN, CDR2 SVGIG (reference sequence). The CDR3 has 13 amino acids.

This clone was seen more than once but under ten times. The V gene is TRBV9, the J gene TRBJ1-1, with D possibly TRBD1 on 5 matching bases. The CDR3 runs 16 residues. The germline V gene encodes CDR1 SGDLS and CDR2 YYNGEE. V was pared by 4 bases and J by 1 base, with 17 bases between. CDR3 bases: TGTGCCAGCAGCACAGGTTGGGTACCGAGGAACACTGAAGCTTTCTTT. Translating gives CASSTGWVPRNTEAFF. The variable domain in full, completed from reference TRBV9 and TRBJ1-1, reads DSGVTQTPKHLITATGQRVTLRCSPRSGDLSVYWYQQSLDQGLQFLIQYYNGEERAKGNILERFSAQQFPDLHSELNLSSLELGDSALYFCASSTGWVPRNTEAFFGQGTRLTVV.

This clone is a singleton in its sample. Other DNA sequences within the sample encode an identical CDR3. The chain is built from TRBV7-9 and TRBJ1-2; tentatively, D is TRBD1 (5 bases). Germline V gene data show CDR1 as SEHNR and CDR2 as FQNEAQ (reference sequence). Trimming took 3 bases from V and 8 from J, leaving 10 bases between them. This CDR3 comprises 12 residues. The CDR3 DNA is TGTGCCAGCAGCTTTGGCGGGGACGGCTACACCTTC. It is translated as CASSFGGDGYTF.

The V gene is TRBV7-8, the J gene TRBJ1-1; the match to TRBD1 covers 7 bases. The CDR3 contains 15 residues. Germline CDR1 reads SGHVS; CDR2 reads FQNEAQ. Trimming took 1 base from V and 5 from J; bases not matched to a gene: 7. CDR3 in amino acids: CASSLEGGRWTEAFF. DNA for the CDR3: TGTGCCAGCAGCTTAGAAGGGGGCCGGTGGACTGAAGCTTTCTTT.

The CDR3, as DNA: TGTGCCAGCAGCCATTTTAGACTGCGCACCGGGGAGCTGTTTTTT. This codes for CASSHFRLRTGELFF. This chain links TRBV14 with TRBJ2-2; D remains unclear. With 3 bases removed from V and 4 bases from J, the gap between germline ends came to 12 bases. The CDR3 runs to 15 residues. Germline V lookup: CDR1 SGHDN, CDR2 FVKESK.

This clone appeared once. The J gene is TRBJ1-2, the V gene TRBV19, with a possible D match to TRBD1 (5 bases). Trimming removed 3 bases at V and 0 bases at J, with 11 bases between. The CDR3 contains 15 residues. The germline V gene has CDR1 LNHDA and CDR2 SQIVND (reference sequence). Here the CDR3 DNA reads TGTGCCAGTAGTATGATCGGGGGAGCTAACTATGGCTACACCTTC. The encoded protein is CASSMIGGANYGYTF.

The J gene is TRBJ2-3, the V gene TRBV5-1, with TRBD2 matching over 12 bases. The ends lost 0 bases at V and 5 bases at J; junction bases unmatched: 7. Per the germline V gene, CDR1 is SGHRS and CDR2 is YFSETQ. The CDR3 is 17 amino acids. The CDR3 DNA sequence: TGCGCCAGCAGCTTGGAGCTAGCGGGGGGGCCGAGAGATACGCAGTATTTT. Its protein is CASSLELAGGPRDTQYF.

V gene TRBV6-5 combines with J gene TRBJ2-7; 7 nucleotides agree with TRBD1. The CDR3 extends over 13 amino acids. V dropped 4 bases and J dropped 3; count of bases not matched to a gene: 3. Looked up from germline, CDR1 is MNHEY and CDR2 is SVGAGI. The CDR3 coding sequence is TGTGCCAGCAGTTGGGACAGAGACTACGAGCAGTACTTC. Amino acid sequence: CASSWDRDYEQYF.